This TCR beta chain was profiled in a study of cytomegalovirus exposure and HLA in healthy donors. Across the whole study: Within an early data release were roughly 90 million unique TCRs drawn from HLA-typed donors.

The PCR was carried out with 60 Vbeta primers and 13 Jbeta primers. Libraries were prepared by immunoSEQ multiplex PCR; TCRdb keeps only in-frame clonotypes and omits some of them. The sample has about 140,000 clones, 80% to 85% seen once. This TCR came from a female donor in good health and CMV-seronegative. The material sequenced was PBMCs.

In DNA form, the CDR3 reads TGTGCCAGCAGCCAAGATAGAGACATTCGTAATGATGAGCAGTTCTTC. This sequence encodes CASSQDRDIRNDEQFF. V and J are TRBV4-2 and TRBJ2-1, with D hard to call. V was trimmed by 0 bases and J by 8 bases, leaving 17 bases between them. Germline assignment: CDR1 LGHNA and CDR2 YNFKEQ. This CDR3 has 16 amino acids.